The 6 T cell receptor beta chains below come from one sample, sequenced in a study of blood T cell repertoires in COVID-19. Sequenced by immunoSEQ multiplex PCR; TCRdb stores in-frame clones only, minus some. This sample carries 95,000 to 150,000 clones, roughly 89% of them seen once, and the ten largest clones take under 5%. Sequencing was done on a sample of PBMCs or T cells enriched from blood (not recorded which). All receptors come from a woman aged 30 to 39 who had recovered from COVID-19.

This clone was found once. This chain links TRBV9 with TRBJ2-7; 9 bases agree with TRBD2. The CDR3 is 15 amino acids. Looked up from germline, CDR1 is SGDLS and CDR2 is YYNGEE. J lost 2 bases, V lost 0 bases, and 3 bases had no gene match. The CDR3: CASSVASGETYEQYF. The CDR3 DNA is TGTGCCAGCAGCGTAGCTAGCGGGGAGACCTACGAGCAGTACTTC.

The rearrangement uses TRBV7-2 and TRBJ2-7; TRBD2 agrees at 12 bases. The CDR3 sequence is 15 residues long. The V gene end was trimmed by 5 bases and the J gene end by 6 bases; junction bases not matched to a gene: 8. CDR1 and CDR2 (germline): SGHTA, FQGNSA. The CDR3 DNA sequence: TGTGCCAGCAGCCGCTATGAACTAGCGGGAGGCGAGCAGTACTTC. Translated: CASSRYELAGGEQYF. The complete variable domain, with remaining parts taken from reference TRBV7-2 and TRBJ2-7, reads GAGVSQSPSNKVTEKGKDVELRCDPISGHTALYWYRQSLGQGLEFLIYFQGNSAPDKSGLPSDRFSAERTGGSVSTLTIQRTQQEDSAVYLCASSRYELAGGEQYFGPGTRLTVT.

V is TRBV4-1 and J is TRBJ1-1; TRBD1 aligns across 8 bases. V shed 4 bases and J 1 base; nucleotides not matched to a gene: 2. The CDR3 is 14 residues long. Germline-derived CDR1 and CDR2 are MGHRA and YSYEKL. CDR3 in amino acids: CASSRGQGNTEAFF. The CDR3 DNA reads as TGCGCCAGCAGCCGAGGACAGGGGAACACTGAAGCTTTCTTT.

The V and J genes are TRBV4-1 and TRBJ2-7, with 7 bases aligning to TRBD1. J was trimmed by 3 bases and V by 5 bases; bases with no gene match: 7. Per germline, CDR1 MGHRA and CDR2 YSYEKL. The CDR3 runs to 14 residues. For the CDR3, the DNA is TGCGCCAGCAGCGGGTCGAACAGGGGCTACGAGCAGTACTTC. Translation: CASSGSNRGYEQYF.

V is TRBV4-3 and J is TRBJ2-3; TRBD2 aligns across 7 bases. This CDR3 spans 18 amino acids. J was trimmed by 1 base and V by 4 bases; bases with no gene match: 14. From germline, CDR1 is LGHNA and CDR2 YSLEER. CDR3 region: CASSRYSNSGGGTDTQYF. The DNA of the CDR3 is TGCGCCAGCAGCCGGTACTCCAACTCGGGGGGTGGCACAGATACGCAGTATTTT.

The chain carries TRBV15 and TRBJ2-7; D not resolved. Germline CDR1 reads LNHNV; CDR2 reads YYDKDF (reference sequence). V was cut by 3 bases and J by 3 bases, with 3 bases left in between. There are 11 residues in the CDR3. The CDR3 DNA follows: TGTGCCACCAGCAGCAGCTACGAGCAGTACTTC. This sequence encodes CATSSSYEQYF.